Listed below are T cell receptor beta chains from one sample, sequenced in a study of blood T cell repertoires in COVID-19. Assay: immunoSEQ multiplex PCR; the TCRdb copy retains only in-frame clones and omits some. Among under 250,000 clones listed, about 83% were seen once. Source material: peripheral blood. The receptors here all came from a human donor in a cohort sampled during active COVID-19. CDR3s include the opening cysteine and the closing phenylalanine or tryptophan. Each record gives: V gene, CDR3 length, J gene, clone size, D gene, CDR3 protein, CDR3 DNA. The D gene is left open where the match is weak. Clone size is given for some rows only: seen once, a few or many times, or a class if the clone is expanded.

>TRBV10-2|12|TRBJ2-5|many|TRBD2
CASGTTEETQYF
TGCGCCAGCGGGACTACAGAAGAGACCCAGTACTTC
>TRBV11-2|15|TRBJ2-3|many|.
CASSQDIGGTDTQYF
TGTGCCAGCAGCCAGGACATCGGAGGCACAGATACGCAGTATTTT
>TRBV28|16|TRBJ2-1|.|TRBD2
CASSSRLARSYNEQFF
TGTGCCAGCAGTTCCAGACTAGCAAGATCCTACAATGAGCAGTTCTTC
>TRBV7-9|12|TRBJ2-3|once|.
CASSFRTDTQYF
TGTGCCAGCAGCTTCCGGACAGATACGCAGTATTTT
>TRBV18|14|TRBJ2-5|.|.
CASSPITGKETQYF
TGTGCCAGCTCACCAATTACAGGGAAAGAGACCCAGTACTTC
>TRBV13|16|TRBJ2-5|.|TRBD2
CASSSGGTSGQETQYF
TGTGCCAGCAGCTCCGGAGGGACTAGCGGACAAGAGACCCAGTACTTC
>TRBV11-3|15|TRBJ2-1|.|TRBD2
CASSGTSGGYNEQFF
TGTGCCAGCAGCGGTACTAGCGGGGGGTACAATGAGCAGTTCTTC
>TRBV5-1|17|TRBJ1-3|.|.
CASSLNAQSLSGNTIYF
TGCGCCAGCAGCTTGAACGCACAGAGCCTCTCTGGAAACACCATATATTTT
>TRBV6-5|14|TRBJ2-7|once|TRBD2
CASSWGREGFEQYF
TGTGCCAGCAGTTGGGGCAGGGAGGGATTCGAGCAGTACTTC
>TRBV6-1|12|TRBJ1-5|.|.
CASSEGRGDQHF
TGTGCCAGCAGTGAAGGGAGGGGCGACCAGCATTTT
>TRBV24-1|13|TRBJ2-5|once|.
CATSDGGGETQYF
TGTGCCACCAGTGATGGCGGTGGAGAGACCCAGTACTTC
>TRBV30|15|TRBJ2-3|.|TRBD1
CASSRDSLPTDTQYF
TGTGCCTCCTCCAGGGACAGTCTACCCACAGATACGCAGTATTTT
>TRBV5-6|12|TRBJ1-5|.|.
CASSSGHGSQHF
TGTGCCAGCAGTTCCGGCCACGGGTCCCAGCATTTT
>TRBV7-9|19|TRBJ1-5|.|.
CASSLTAGSGPYSNQPQHF
TGTGCCAGCAGCTTAACGGCGGGATCGGGGCCATATAGCAATCAGCCCCAGCATTTT
>TRBV18|13|TRBJ2-3|.|.
CASSPSRADTQYF
TGTGCCAGCTCACCGTCCAGGGCGGATACGCAGTATTTT
>TRBV18|15|TRBJ1-5|.|TRBD1
CASSLNQGADQPQHF
TGTGCCAGCTCTCTGAATCAGGGGGCGGATCAGCCCCAGCATTTT
>TRBV6-5|16|TRBJ2-7|once|.
CASSYSILRSVREQYF
TGTGCCAGCAGTTACTCGATTCTGCGGTCAGTGCGAGAGCAGTACTTC
>TRBV11-2|14|TRBJ1-2|.|.
CASSLGWQDYGYTF
TGTGCCAGCAGCTTAGGATGGCAGGACTATGGCTACACCTTC
>TRBV5-1|15|TRBJ2-1|.|TRBD1
CASSLGGQINNEQFF
TGCGCCAGCAGCTTGGGGGGACAGATAAACAATGAGCAGTTCTTC
>TRBV12-3/TRBV12-4|12|TRBJ2-7|.|.
CASSRTFFRQYF
TGTGCCAGCAGTCGAACGTTCTTCAGGCAGTACTTC
>TRBV6-4|14|TRBJ2-1|once|.
CASSRTSSYNEQFF
TGTGCCAGCAGTCGTACAAGCTCCTACAATGAGCAGTTCTTC
>TRBV7-9|18|TRBJ1-1|.|TRBD1
CASSAPDRGYFMNTEAFF
TGTGCCAGCAGCGCCCCGGACAGGGGGTATTTTATGAACACTGAAGCTTTCTTT
>TRBV6-5|14|TRBJ2-1|.|TRBD1
CASSTGADHNEQFF
TGTGCCAGCAGTACAGGGGCCGACCACAATGAGCAGTTCTTC
>TRBV6-5|14|TRBJ2-2|.|TRBD1
CASSWGQGAGELFF
TGTGCCAGCAGCTGGGGACAGGGGGCCGGGGAGCTGTTTTTT
>TRBV6-5|12|TRBJ1-4|.|.
CAKGGGNEKLFF
TGTGCTAAAGGGGGTGGGAATGAAAAACTGTTTTTT
>TRBV5-4|15|TRBJ1-6|.|TRBD1
CASSLGGQGNSPLHF
TGTGCCAGCAGCTTGGGGGGACAGGGGAACTCACCCCTCCACTTT
>TRBV10-3|13|TRBJ2-3|.|.
CAQGQGRTDTQYF
TGTGCCCAGGGGCAGGGTAGGACAGATACGCAGTATTTT
>TRBV5-4|15|TRBJ2-7|.|.
CASSFQGRANYEQYF
TGTGCCAGCAGCTTTCAGGGAAGGGCAAACTACGAGCAGTACTTC
>TRBV12-3/TRBV12-4|13|TRBJ1-1|.|.
CASSLRVNTEAFF
TGTGCCAGCAGTCTCAGGGTGAACACTGAAGCTTTCTTT
>TRBV2|15|TRBJ2-2|.|TRBD2
CARQRASGSTGELFF
TGTGCCAGGCAAAGGGCTAGCGGGAGTACCGGGGAGCTGTTTTTT
>TRBV27|18|TRBJ1-4|.|TRBD1
CASTPYRTGGRTNEKLFF
TGTGCCAGCACTCCCTATAGGACAGGGGGGCGAACTAATGAAAAACTGTTTTTT
>TRBV29-1|13|TRBJ2-3|.|TRBD2
CSGEAGSTDTQYF
TGCAGCGGGGAAGCGGGGAGCACAGATACGCAGTATTTT